A selection of T cell receptor beta chains follows, all from one sample in a study of beta chain features in type 1 diabetes. Using immunoSEQ multiplex PCR, the repertoire was profiled, and TCRdb retains in-frame clones only, with some absent. The sample holds under 950,000 clones; roughly 15% are singletons and the top ten take 0.02% to 0.025%. Sequenced input: naive CD4+ T cells from blood. These receptors were obtained from a woman younger than 35 in good health. CDR3s include the opening cysteine and the closing phenylalanine or tryptophan. Each record gives: clone size, CDR3 length, J gene, D gene, V gene, CDR3 DNA, CDR3 protein. A D gene is named only where the DNA matches it firmly. A clone size is listed for some rows: how often the clone was seen (once, few, many), or a class if it is expanded.

clone size: .
CDR3 length: 15
J gene: TRBJ1-1
D gene: .
V gene: TRBV6-6
CDR3 DNA: TGTGCCAGCAGTTCGATAACACCCGGAAAGTTTGTAGCTTTCTTT
CDR3 protein: CASSSITPGKFVAFF

clone size: .
CDR3 length: 14
J gene: TRBJ2-5
D gene: .
V gene: TRBV7-9
CDR3 DNA: TGTGCCAGCAGCCTCGGGCAGGGCGAAGAGACCCAGTACTTC
CDR3 protein: CASSLGQGEETQYF

clone size: few
CDR3 length: 12
J gene: TRBJ2-7
D gene: .
V gene: TRBV7-2
CDR3 DNA: TGTGCCAGCAGCTTTACCTCCTACGAGCAGTACTTC
CDR3 protein: CASSFTSYEQYF

clone size: .
CDR3 length: 17
J gene: TRBJ2-5
D gene: TRBD2
V gene: TRBV14
CDR3 DNA: TGTGCCAGCAGCCAAGCTTCGGCAGGGACTATCCAAGAGACCCAGTACTTC
CDR3 protein: CASSQASAGTIQETQYF

clone size: few
CDR3 length: 14
J gene: TRBJ2-2
D gene: .
V gene: TRBV5-1
CDR3 DNA: TGCGCCAGCAGGGGTCTCGGGTCCACCGGGGAGCTGTTTTTT
CDR3 protein: CASRGLGSTGELFF

clone size: few
CDR3 length: 16
J gene: TRBJ2-3
D gene: TRBD2
V gene: TRBV6-5
CDR3 DNA: TGTGCCAGCAGTTACTCACCTAGCGGAAGCCCAGATACGCAGTATTTT
CDR3 protein: CASSYSPSGSPDTQYF

clone size: .
CDR3 length: 13
J gene: TRBJ1-1
D gene: .
V gene: TRBV10-3
CDR3 DNA: TGTGCCATCAGCGGGACACCAGACACTGAAGCTTTCTTT
CDR3 protein: CAISGTPDTEAFF

clone size: .
CDR3 length: 16
J gene: TRBJ1-3
D gene: .
V gene: TRBV7-2
CDR3 DNA: TGTGCCAGCAGCTTACGCCCAACAGGGTCTGGAAACACCATATATTTT
CDR3 protein: CASSLRPTGSGNTIYF

clone size: .
CDR3 length: 15
J gene: TRBJ2-3
D gene: TRBD2
V gene: TRBV27
CDR3 DNA: TGTGCCAGCAGCCAACCGAAGCGGGAGACAGATACGCAGTATTTT
CDR3 protein: CASSQPKRETDTQYF

clone size: .
CDR3 length: 13
J gene: TRBJ1-5
D gene: TRBD1
V gene: TRBV11-2
CDR3 DNA: TGTGCCAGCAGCTTACAGGGGGATCAGCCCCAGCATTTT
CDR3 protein: CASSLQGDQPQHF

clone size: .
CDR3 length: 13
J gene: TRBJ1-5
D gene: .
V gene: TRBV2
CDR3 DNA: TGTGCCAGCAGTGATTTGGGCAATCAGCCCCAGCATTTT
CDR3 protein: CASSDLGNQPQHF

clone size: few
CDR3 length: 13
J gene: TRBJ2-7
D gene: .
V gene: TRBV7-6
CDR3 DNA: TGTGCCAGCAGCTTAGGTCAAGTCTACGAGCAGTACTTC
CDR3 protein: CASSLGQVYEQYF

clone size: few
CDR3 length: 16
J gene: TRBJ2-7
D gene: TRBD1
V gene: TRBV14
CDR3 DNA: TGTGCCAGCAGCCAAAAGCCCGGACAGGGGACTTACGAGCAGTACTTC
CDR3 protein: CASSQKPGQGTYEQYF

clone size: .
CDR3 length: 16
J gene: TRBJ2-1
D gene: .
V gene: TRBV5-1
CDR3 DNA: TGCGCCAGCAGCCTGATTGGGCAGGGCTTTACGGATGAGCAGTTCTTC
CDR3 protein: CASSLIGQGFTDEQFF

clone size: .
CDR3 length: 16
J gene: TRBJ2-7
D gene: .
V gene: TRBV25-1
CDR3 DNA: TGTGCCAGCAGTGAATATTCGGCCACAGGAGTCTACGAGCAGTACTTC
CDR3 protein: CASSEYSATGVYEQYF

clone size: .
CDR3 length: 13
J gene: TRBJ2-2
D gene: .
V gene: TRBV29-1
CDR3 DNA: TGCAGCGTTGAACCCTATGAAACCGGGGAGCTGTTTTTT
CDR3 protein: CSVEPYETGELFF

clone size: .
CDR3 length: 13
J gene: TRBJ1-5
D gene: .
V gene: TRBV6-5
CDR3 DNA: TGTGCCAGCAGAGGTCTTGGAAATCAGCCCCAGCATTTT
CDR3 protein: CASRGLGNQPQHF

clone size: few
CDR3 length: 17
J gene: TRBJ2-5
D gene: TRBD2
V gene: TRBV7-9
CDR3 DNA: TGTGCCAGCAGCTTGGCCCCGGGCGGGAGGGCCCTAGAGACCCAGTACTTC
CDR3 protein: CASSLAPGGRALETQYF

clone size: .
CDR3 length: 14
J gene: TRBJ2-7
D gene: .
V gene: TRBV29-1
CDR3 DNA: TGCAGCGTTGGTTTCTGGGGGCAACGTTACGAGCAGTACTTC
CDR3 protein: CSVGFWGQRYEQYF

clone size: .
CDR3 length: 17
J gene: TRBJ2-5
D gene: TRBD2
V gene: TRBV7-9
CDR3 DNA: TGTGCCAGCAGCACGGAGACTAGCGGGAGGTCCCAAGAGACCCAGTACTTC
CDR3 protein: CASSTETSGRSQETQYF

clone size: .
CDR3 length: 16
J gene: TRBJ2-7
D gene: TRBD2
V gene: TRBV18
CDR3 DNA: TGTGCCAGCTGCCCCGGGGAGGGGACTAGCGGCTACGAGCAGTACTTC
CDR3 protein: CASCPGEGTSGYEQYF

clone size: .
CDR3 length: 14
J gene: TRBJ2-3
D gene: TRBD2
V gene: TRBV27
CDR3 DNA: TGTGCCAGCAGCGGACTAGCCCCTGGAGATACGCAGTATTTT
CDR3 protein: CASSGLAPGDTQYF

clone size: .
CDR3 length: 16
J gene: TRBJ2-3
D gene: .
V gene: TRBV4-1
CDR3 DNA: TGCGCCAGCAGCTCGGGCGGCAGAAGAGGTTCGGATACGCAGTATTTT
CDR3 protein: CASSSGGRRGSDTQYF

clone size: .
CDR3 length: 11
J gene: TRBJ2-5
D gene: .
V gene: TRBV20-1
CDR3 DNA: TGCAGTGCTTTACCCCAAGAGACCCAGTACTTC
CDR3 protein: CSALPQETQYF

clone size: few
CDR3 length: 14
J gene: TRBJ1-1
D gene: .
V gene: TRBV6-5
CDR3 DNA: TGTGCCAGCAGTTACGGCTACAGGAACACTGAAGCTTTCTTT
CDR3 protein: CASSYGYRNTEAFF

clone size: .
CDR3 length: 14
J gene: TRBJ1-1
D gene: TRBD1
V gene: TRBV29-1
CDR3 DNA: TGCAGCGTTGAATCCGGGACAGGGGGTAGGGAAGCTTTCTTT
CDR3 protein: CSVESGTGGREAFF

clone size: .
CDR3 length: 14
J gene: TRBJ2-5
D gene: .
V gene: TRBV5-1
CDR3 DNA: TGCGCCAGCAGCTTGGATCCGGTTCAAGAGACCCAGTACTTC
CDR3 protein: CASSLDPVQETQYF

clone size: .
CDR3 length: 11
J gene: TRBJ2-5
D gene: .
V gene: TRBV18
CDR3 DNA: TGTGCCAGCTCACCGAGGGTGACCCAGTACTTC
CDR3 protein: CASSPRVTQYF

clone size: .
CDR3 length: 16
J gene: TRBJ2-1
D gene: TRBD1
V gene: TRBV7-2
CDR3 DNA: TGTGCCAGCAGCGGAAGATTTACAGGGGACGGATATGAGCAGTTCTTC
CDR3 protein: CASSGRFTGDGYEQFF

clone size: few
CDR3 length: 14
J gene: TRBJ2-7
D gene: .
V gene: TRBV13
CDR3 DNA: TGTGCCAGCAAAATGGGGGGACACTATTACGAGCAGTACTTC
CDR3 protein: CASKMGGHYYEQYF

clone size: .
CDR3 length: 13
J gene: TRBJ2-7
D gene: TRBD1
V gene: TRBV18
CDR3 DNA: TGTGCCAGCTCACCGGGACAGCCCTACGAGCAGTACTTC
CDR3 protein: CASSPGQPYEQYF

clone size: few
CDR3 length: 14
J gene: TRBJ2-3
D gene: TRBD1
V gene: TRBV5-1
CDR3 DNA: TGCGCCAGCACCGGGACAGGAGGAGCAGATACGCAGTATTTT
CDR3 protein: CASTGTGGADTQYF

clone size: .
CDR3 length: 16
J gene: TRBJ1-3
D gene: TRBD1
V gene: TRBV5-1
CDR3 DNA: TGCGCCAGCAGCTCGAGGACAGGCTACTCTGGAAACACCATATATTTT
CDR3 protein: CASSSRTGYSGNTIYF

clone size: few
CDR3 length: 14
J gene: TRBJ2-1
D gene: .
V gene: TRBV25-1
CDR3 DNA: TGTGCCAGCAGTGCGCAGGTATCGTATAGTGAGCAGTTCTTC
CDR3 protein: CASSAQVSYSEQFF

clone size: few
CDR3 length: 13
J gene: TRBJ1-1
D gene: TRBD1
V gene: TRBV27
CDR3 DNA: TGTGCCAGCAGTCTAGACAGGGGGCGGCGAGCTTTCTTT
CDR3 protein: CASSLDRGRRAFF

clone size: .
CDR3 length: 15
J gene: TRBJ2-3
D gene: TRBD2
V gene: TRBV28
CDR3 DNA: TGTGCCAGCAGTGCGTCAGCGGGGGGCACAGATACGCAGTATTTT
CDR3 protein: CASSASAGGTDTQYF

clone size: few
CDR3 length: 15
J gene: TRBJ2-3
D gene: .
V gene: TRBV2
CDR3 DNA: TGTGCCAGCAGTGAAGCGCGGGTAGGCACAGATACGCAGTATTTT
CDR3 protein: CASSEARVGTDTQYF

clone size: .
CDR3 length: 12
J gene: TRBJ2-1
D gene: .
V gene: TRBV7-9
CDR3 DNA: TGTGCCAGCAGCCCCCGGGGGTATGAGCAGTTCTTC
CDR3 protein: CASSPRGYEQFF

clone size: .
CDR3 length: 18
J gene: TRBJ2-2
D gene: TRBD2
V gene: TRBV4-1
CDR3 DNA: TGCGCCAGCAGCCAAGCGGGGATTAGCGGGAGGAACACCGGGGAGCTGTTTTTT
CDR3 protein: CASSQAGISGRNTGELFF

clone size: .
CDR3 length: 14
J gene: TRBJ2-7
D gene: TRBD1
V gene: TRBV6-5
CDR3 DNA: TGTGCCAGCAGTGCCACCGGGACAGCCTACGAGCAGTACTTC
CDR3 protein: CASSATGTAYEQYF

clone size: .
CDR3 length: 14
J gene: TRBJ2-3
D gene: .
V gene: TRBV19
CDR3 DNA: TGTGCCAGTAGTACCGTGGTCGGCACAGATACGCAGTATTTT
CDR3 protein: CASSTVVGTDTQYF

clone size: .
CDR3 length: 14
J gene: TRBJ2-1
D gene: .
V gene: TRBV14
CDR3 DNA: TGTGCCAGCAGCCATGGGGGAGACTACAATGAGCAGTTCTTC
CDR3 protein: CASSHGGDYNEQFF

clone size: .
CDR3 length: 14
J gene: TRBJ1-1
D gene: TRBD1
V gene: TRBV7-2
CDR3 DNA: TGTGCCAGCAGCTTACAGGGGGCACGAACTGAAGCTTTCTTT
CDR3 protein: CASSLQGARTEAFF

clone size: .
CDR3 length: 14
J gene: TRBJ2-5
D gene: .
V gene: TRBV9
CDR3 DNA: TGTGCCAGCAGCGAGACGCCGGAGGGGGAGACCCAGTACTTC
CDR3 protein: CASSETPEGETQYF

clone size: .
CDR3 length: 16
J gene: TRBJ2-1
D gene: .
V gene: TRBV18
CDR3 DNA: TGTGCCAGCTCACTATCCAGCTCGGATACAGGCAATGAGCAGTTCTTC
CDR3 protein: CASSLSSSDTGNEQFF

clone size: .
CDR3 length: 15
J gene: TRBJ2-2
D gene: .
V gene: TRBV7-9
CDR3 DNA: TGTGCCAGCAGCTTAGGGGCGGAGAACACCGGGGAGCTGTTTTTT
CDR3 protein: CASSLGAENTGELFF

clone size: .
CDR3 length: 14
J gene: TRBJ1-3
D gene: .
V gene: TRBV19
CDR3 DNA: TGTGCCAGACCCCCAGGGAGTTCTGGAAACACCATATATTTT
CDR3 protein: CARPPGSSGNTIYF

clone size: .
CDR3 length: 14
J gene: TRBJ2-2
D gene: .
V gene: TRBV7-9
CDR3 DNA: TGTGCCAGCAGCCCCTTAGTCGGGACCGGGGAGCTGTTTTTT
CDR3 protein: CASSPLVGTGELFF

clone size: .
CDR3 length: 15
J gene: TRBJ2-5
D gene: .
V gene: TRBV10-3
CDR3 DNA: TGTGCCATCAGGGGAGACAGCTCCCACCAAGAGACCCAGTACTTC
CDR3 protein: CAIRGDSSHQETQYF

clone size: few
CDR3 length: 16
J gene: TRBJ2-7
D gene: TRBD1
V gene: TRBV4-1
CDR3 DNA: TGCGCCAGCAGCCAAATGACAGGGCGAGTTTCCTACGAGCAGTACTTC
CDR3 protein: CASSQMTGRVSYEQYF

clone size: .
CDR3 length: 15
J gene: TRBJ2-1
D gene: .
V gene: TRBV4-3
CDR3 DNA: TGCGCCAGCAGCCAAGATCCCCGGGACTCTAATGAGCAGTTCTTC
CDR3 protein: CASSQDPRDSNEQFF

clone size: .
CDR3 length: 15
J gene: TRBJ2-1
D gene: .
V gene: TRBV7-3
CDR3 DNA: TGTGCCAGCAGCCCCGCGGGGGCAGCCTACAATGAGCAGTTCTTC
CDR3 protein: CASSPAGAAYNEQFF